The 3 T cell receptor beta chains below were found in one sample sequenced in a study of T-cell reconstitution after alpha-beta-depleted transplantation in children. Unique molecular identifiers featured in how the TCRbeta library was prepared. TCRdb analysed the PCR reads with MiXCR anew, one entry per CDR3 protein. Here the sample spans approximately 120,000 distinct CDR3 sequences, roughly 10% being singletons. Material: PBMCs, mostly from graft donor cells, obtained 180 days after TCRalphabeta/CD19-depleted stem cell transplant. The receptors here all came from a girl under three years old who had a stem cell transplant for combined immunodeficiency, so the T cells may come from the graft donor.

This clonotype came up a few times. The chain employs TRBV20-1 and TRBJ2-4; 13 bases are shared with TRBD2. The CDR3 runs to 16 residues. The junction had 5 bases not matched to a gene; V was cut back by 2 bases and J by 4 bases. The germline V gene has CDR1 DFQATT and CDR2 SNEGSKA (reference sequence). The CDR3 DNA follows: TGCAGTGCTAGACCTCCGGGACTAGCGGGAAAAAACATTCAGTACTTC. Its protein is CSARPPGLAGKNIQYF.

The CDR3 bases are TGCGCCAGCAGCGTGGACAGGAACCACCGCAAAGCTTTCTTT. As protein: CASSVDRNHRKAFF. The gene calls are TRBV5-1 and TRBJ1-1; 7 nucleotides line up with TRBD1. V was clipped by 4 bases and J by 9 bases; unmatched bases: 12. Germline loops: CDR1 SGHRS, CDR2 YFSETQ. This CDR3 spans 14 amino acids.

The count of this clonotype is one. A much bigger clone sits one base away, suggesting this may be a read error. J is TRBJ2-3 and V is TRBV5-1; D gene uncertain. CDR1 is SGHRS and CDR2 is YFSETQ in the germline V gene. This CDR3 spans 12 amino acids. V shed 4 bases and J shed 0 bases, with 3 bases lying between them. CDR3 DNA sequence: TGCGCCAGCAGCCAAAGCACAGATACGCAGTATTTT. The encoded protein is CASSQSTDTQYF. The whole variable domain, filled in from reference TRBV5-1 and TRBJ2-3, reads KAGVTQTPRYLIKTRGQQVTLSCSPISGHRSVSWYQQTPGQGLQFLFEYFSETQRNKGNFPGRFSGRQFSNSRSEMNVSTLELGDSALYLCASSQSTDTQYFGPGTRLTVL.